This is a list of T cell receptor beta chains from one sample in a study of CD8 T cells in Susac syndrome. TCRdb itself ran the immunoSEQ multiplex PCR reads through MiXCR, one entry per CDR3 protein. Of fewer than 350,000 distinct CDR3 sequences listed, under 95% are singletons. The sequencing input was CD4+ T cells from PBMCs. The source is a human donor with multiple sclerosis. CDR3s include the opening cysteine and the closing phenylalanine or tryptophan. D genes are given only for firm matches. Clone size is stated in some rows and not others, as once, few, many or a class when expanded.

V gene: TRBV7-2; J gene: TRBJ2-1; D gene: NA; clone size: NA; CDR3 protein: CASSYQVYNEQFF; CDR3 DNA: TGTGCCAGCAGCTACCAGGTCTACAATGAGCAGTTCTTC
V gene: TRBV30; J gene: TRBJ1-1; D gene: NA; clone size: NA; CDR3 protein: CAGGRLNTEAFF; CDR3 DNA: TGTGCCGGGGGACGGTTGAACACTGAAGCTTTCTTT
V gene: TRBV5-1; J gene: TRBJ2-2; D gene: NA; clone size: NA; CDR3 protein: CASSWNRATGELFF; CDR3 DNA: TGCGCCAGCAGCTGGAACAGGGCCACCGGGGAGCTGTTTTTT
V gene: TRBV29-1; J gene: TRBJ2-1; D gene: TRBD2; clone size: NA; CDR3 protein: CSVGERGSYNEQFF; CDR3 DNA: TGCAGCGTTGGGGAGCGGGGCTCCTACAATGAGCAGTTCTTC
V gene: TRBV6-5; J gene: TRBJ1-4; D gene: NA; clone size: NA; CDR3 protein: CASSYSGQGYEKLFF; CDR3 DNA: TGTGCCAGCAGTTACTCGGGTCAGGGATACGAAAAACTGTTTTTT
V gene: TRBV7-3; J gene: TRBJ2-3; D gene: TRBD2; clone size: NA; CDR3 protein: CASSLLASRTDTQYF; CDR3 DNA: TGTGCCAGCAGCCTACTAGCGTCCCGCACAGATACGCAGTATTTT
V gene: TRBV19; J gene: TRBJ1-2; D gene: NA; clone size: NA; CDR3 protein: CASSNPTPGRTNYGYTF; CDR3 DNA: TGTGCCAGTAGTAATCCCACACCAGGGCGGACTAACTATGGCTACACCTTC
V gene: TRBV12-5; J gene: TRBJ2-5; D gene: NA; clone size: NA; CDR3 protein: CASGSAGTETQYF; CDR3 DNA: TGTGCTAGTGGTTCGGCCGGGACAGAGACCCAGTACTTC
V gene: TRBV3-1; J gene: TRBJ2-1; D gene: TRBD2; clone size: NA; CDR3 protein: CASSQRGGGANEQFF; CDR3 DNA: TGTGCCAGCAGCCAACGCGGCGGGGGGGCCAATGAGCAGTTCTTC
V gene: TRBV6-1; J gene: TRBJ1-1; D gene: NA; clone size: NA; CDR3 protein: CASSGSSGTEAFF; CDR3 DNA: TGTGCCAGCAGTGGATCGAGTGGGACTGAAGCTTTCTTT
V gene: TRBV9; J gene: TRBJ2-2; D gene: NA; clone size: NA; CDR3 protein: CASGQAAGELFF; CDR3 DNA: TGTGCCAGCGGGCAAGCGGCCGGGGAGCTGTTTTTT
V gene: TRBV20-1; J gene: TRBJ2-5; D gene: NA; clone size: NA; CDR3 protein: CSAPRGGWQETQYF; CDR3 DNA: TGCAGTGCTCCCCGAGGGGGGTGGCAAGAGACCCAGTACTTC
V gene: TRBV20-1; J gene: TRBJ1-5; D gene: NA; clone size: once; CDR3 protein: CSAIPGTFGSNQPQHF; CDR3 DNA: TGCAGTGCTATCCCCGGGACGTTCGGCAGCAATCAGCCCCAGCATTTT
V gene: TRBV2; J gene: TRBJ2-3; D gene: TRBD2; clone size: NA; CDR3 protein: CASSEGSGGPRTQYF; CDR3 DNA: TGTGCCAGCAGTGAGGGTAGCGGGGGGCCCCGAACGCAGTATTTT
V gene: TRBV7-9; J gene: TRBJ2-6; D gene: TRBD1; clone size: NA; CDR3 protein: CASSNRDRDVSGANVLTF; CDR3 DNA: TGTGCCAGCAGCAACCGGGACAGGGATGTCTCTGGGGCCAACGTCCTGACTTTC
V gene: TRBV6-2/TRBV6-3; J gene: TRBJ1-5; D gene: NA; clone size: NA; CDR3 protein: CAAERRGSGNQPQHF; CDR3 DNA: TGTGCCGCCGAGAGACGAGGTTCCGGCAATCAGCCCCAGCATTTT
V gene: TRBV4-3; J gene: TRBJ1-1; D gene: NA; clone size: NA; CDR3 protein: CASSQVQGPTEAFF; CDR3 DNA: TGCGCCAGCAGCCAGGTGCAGGGTCCCACTGAAGCTTTCTTT
V gene: TRBV6-6; J gene: TRBJ2-3; D gene: NA; clone size: NA; CDR3 protein: CASSYIVPKSTDTQYF; CDR3 DNA: TGTGCCAGCAGTTACATCGTACCGAAATCAACAGATACGCAGTATTTT
V gene: TRBV29-1; J gene: TRBJ2-2; D gene: NA; clone size: NA; CDR3 protein: CSGQGPVTGELFF; CDR3 DNA: TGCAGCGGGCAGGGGCCGGTCACCGGGGAGCTGTTTTTT
V gene: TRBV20-1; J gene: TRBJ2-5; D gene: TRBD2; clone size: NA; CDR3 protein: CSASRGLAGPQETQYF; CDR3 DNA: TGCAGTGCGAGCCGGGGACTAGCGGGACCGCAAGAGACCCAGTACTTC
V gene: TRBV29-1; J gene: TRBJ2-5; D gene: TRBD2; clone size: NA; CDR3 protein: CSVEEGGFETQYF; CDR3 DNA: TGCAGCGTTGAAGAGGGGGGGTTTGAGACCCAGTACTTC
V gene: TRBV2; J gene: TRBJ1-2; D gene: NA; clone size: NA; CDR3 protein: CASSEWASGGGYTF; CDR3 DNA: TGTGCCAGCAGTGAATGGGCCTCCGGGGGTGGCTACACCTTC
V gene: TRBV12-3/TRBV12-4; J gene: TRBJ1-5; D gene: TRBD1; clone size: NA; CDR3 protein: CASSLGMRTGGQPQHF; CDR3 DNA: TGTGCCAGCAGTTTAGGGATGAGGACAGGGGGTCAGCCCCAGCATTTT
V gene: TRBV20-1; J gene: TRBJ2-1; D gene: NA; clone size: NA; CDR3 protein: CSARGLYNEQFF; CDR3 DNA: TGCAGTGCTAGAGGGCTTTACAATGAGCAGTTCTTC
V gene: TRBV7-9; J gene: TRBJ2-3; D gene: TRBD2; clone size: NA; CDR3 protein: CASSPSGGGTDTQYF; CDR3 DNA: TGTGCCAGCAGCCCAAGCGGGGGGGGCACAGATACGCAGTATTTT
V gene: TRBV5-4; J gene: TRBJ2-3; D gene: NA; clone size: few; CDR3 protein: CASSSRTDRTDTQYF; CDR3 DNA: TGTGCCAGCAGCTCCAGAACCGATCGAACAGATACGCAGTATTTT
V gene: TRBV30; J gene: TRBJ1-5; D gene: NA; clone size: NA; CDR3 protein: CAWSGRVDQPQHF; CDR3 DNA: TGTGCCTGGAGTGGCAGGGTGGATCAGCCCCAGCATTTT
V gene: TRBV18; J gene: TRBJ2-2; D gene: NA; clone size: NA; CDR3 protein: CASSPTVPNTGELFF; CDR3 DNA: TGTGCCAGCTCACCTACGGTACCAAACACCGGGGAGCTGTTTTTT
V gene: TRBV7-2; J gene: TRBJ1-2; D gene: NA; clone size: NA; CDR3 protein: CASSSPGEYGYTF; CDR3 DNA: TGTGCCAGCAGCTCCCCAGGAGAGTATGGCTACACCTTC
V gene: TRBV12-3/TRBV12-4; J gene: TRBJ2-7; D gene: NA; clone size: NA; CDR3 protein: CASSRIRDFSYEQYF; CDR3 DNA: TGTGCCAGCAGCCGAATACGGGACTTCTCCTACGAGCAGTACTTC
V gene: TRBV20-1; J gene: TRBJ2-1; D gene: TRBD2; clone size: NA; CDR3 protein: CSAKRPLAGGHEQFF; CDR3 DNA: TGCAGTGCTAAGCGGCCCCTAGCGGGAGGCCATGAGCAGTTCTTC
V gene: TRBV7-2; J gene: TRBJ1-1; D gene: TRBD1; clone size: NA; CDR3 protein: CASSSQGQGNTEAFF; CDR3 DNA: TGTGCCAGCAGCAGTCAGGGACAGGGGAACACTGAAGCTTTCTTT
V gene: TRBV12-3/TRBV12-4; J gene: TRBJ2-3; D gene: NA; clone size: NA; CDR3 protein: CASSLATSYGASADTQYF; CDR3 DNA: TGTGCCAGCAGTTTAGCGACCTCGTATGGGGCCAGCGCAGATACGCAGTATTTT
V gene: TRBV7-3; J gene: TRBJ2-1; D gene: NA; clone size: NA; CDR3 protein: CASSLRAGPRSYNEQFF; CDR3 DNA: TGTGCCAGCAGCTTAAGGGCGGGACCCCGCTCCTACAATGAGCAGTTCTTC
V gene: TRBV29-1; J gene: TRBJ1-4; D gene: NA; clone size: few; CDR3 protein: CSVAVGGEKLFF; CDR3 DNA: TGCAGCGTTGCGGTGGGCGGAGAAAAACTGTTTTTT
V gene: TRBV27; J gene: TRBJ2-7; D gene: NA; clone size: NA; CDR3 protein: CASSLRAGGPYEQYF; CDR3 DNA: TGTGCCAGCAGTTTAAGGGCCGGAGGGCCCTACGAGCAGTACTTC
V gene: TRBV3-1; J gene: TRBJ2-7; D gene: NA; clone size: once; CDR3 protein: CASSQGQSVYEQYF; CDR3 DNA: TGTGCCAGCAGCCAAGGACAGTCTGTCTACGAGCAGTACTTC
V gene: TRBV5-1; J gene: TRBJ2-1; D gene: TRBD2; clone size: NA; CDR3 protein: CASSMWGGSSYNEQFF; CDR3 DNA: TGCGCCAGCTCCATGTGGGGGGGTAGCTCCTACAATGAGCAGTTCTTC
V gene: TRBV12-3/TRBV12-4; J gene: TRBJ2-2; D gene: TRBD2; clone size: once; CDR3 protein: CASSPRTSGHTGELFF; CDR3 DNA: TGTGCCAGCAGTCCCAGGACTAGCGGACACACCGGGGAGCTGTTTTTT
V gene: TRBV7-2; J gene: TRBJ2-7; D gene: NA; clone size: NA; CDR3 protein: CASSPPLGAREQYF; CDR3 DNA: TGTGCCAGCAGCCCACCCCTGGGGGCGAGGGAGCAGTACTTC
V gene: TRBV7-3; J gene: TRBJ2-4; D gene: TRBD1; clone size: NA; CDR3 protein: CASSLYRGDIQYF; CDR3 DNA: TGTGCCAGCAGCCTATACAGGGGTGACATTCAGTACTTC
V gene: TRBV7-6; J gene: TRBJ2-2; D gene: NA; clone size: NA; CDR3 protein: CASRLIQGSGELFF; CDR3 DNA: TGTGCCAGCAGGCTAATTCAGGGTTCCGGGGAGCTGTTTTTT
V gene: TRBV2; J gene: TRBJ2-3; D gene: NA; clone size: NA; CDR3 protein: CASTLAYTDTQYF; CDR3 DNA: TGTGCCAGCACCCTAGCCTACACAGATACGCAGTATTTT
V gene: TRBV7-8; J gene: TRBJ1-2; D gene: NA; clone size: NA; CDR3 protein: CASSFFETYGYTF; CDR3 DNA: TGTGCCAGCAGCTTCTTCGAAACCTATGGCTACACCTTC
V gene: TRBV20-1; J gene: TRBJ2-1; D gene: TRBD2; clone size: once; CDR3 protein: CSAHRTSGKSGYNEQFF; CDR3 DNA: TGCAGTGCACATAGGACTAGCGGGAAAAGTGGCTACAATGAGCAGTTCTTC
V gene: TRBV5-1; J gene: TRBJ2-7; D gene: NA; clone size: NA; CDR3 protein: CASSLRTWGFYEQYF; CDR3 DNA: TGCGCCAGCAGCCTGCGGACTTGGGGATTCTACGAGCAGTACTTC
V gene: TRBV4-1; J gene: TRBJ2-3; D gene: NA; clone size: NA; CDR3 protein: CASSPLAFGSTDTQYF; CDR3 DNA: TGCGCCAGCAGCCCCCTAGCGTTCGGGAGCACAGATACGCAGTATTTT
V gene: TRBV20-1; J gene: TRBJ2-6; D gene: NA; clone size: NA; CDR3 protein: CSASVPGANVLTF; CDR3 DNA: TGCAGTGCTAGCGTCCCTGGGGCCAACGTCCTGACTTTC
V gene: TRBV3-1; J gene: TRBJ1-1; D gene: NA; clone size: NA; CDR3 protein: CASSPGWGSEAFF; CDR3 DNA: TGTGCCAGCAGCCCGGGGTGGGGGAGTGAAGCTTTCTTT
V gene: TRBV6-1; J gene: TRBJ2-1; D gene: NA; clone size: NA; CDR3 protein: CASSVERRNEQFF; CDR3 DNA: TGTGCCAGCAGTGTCGAACGGCGAAATGAGCAGTTCTTC
V gene: TRBV4-3; J gene: TRBJ2-3; D gene: NA; clone size: once; CDR3 protein: CASSRLGEATDTQYF; CDR3 DNA: TGCGCCAGCAGCCGACTAGGGGAGGCCACAGATACGCAGTATTTT
V gene: TRBV7-2; J gene: TRBJ2-7; D gene: NA; clone size: few; CDR3 protein: CASSSSGTAREQYF; CDR3 DNA: TGTGCCAGCAGTTCCTCAGGGACGGCCAGGGAGCAGTACTTC
V gene: TRBV3-1; J gene: TRBJ2-7; D gene: NA; clone size: NA; CDR3 protein: CASSKHYYEQYF; CDR3 DNA: TGTGCCAGCAGCAAACACTACTACGAGCAGTACTTC
V gene: TRBV5-1; J gene: TRBJ1-1; D gene: NA; clone size: NA; CDR3 protein: CASSPDRMNTEAFF; CDR3 DNA: TGCGCCAGCAGCCCCGACAGGATGAACACTGAAGCTTTCTTT
V gene: TRBV20-1; J gene: TRBJ2-1; D gene: TRBD2; clone size: NA; CDR3 protein: CSARDARGRAQNEQFF; CDR3 DNA: TGCAGTGCTAGAGATGCTCGCGGGAGGGCCCAAAATGAGCAGTTCTTC
V gene: TRBV29-1; J gene: TRBJ2-1; D gene: NA; clone size: NA; CDR3 protein: CSGGMATGEQFF; CDR3 DNA: TGCAGCGGGGGGATGGCTACGGGTGAGCAGTTCTTC
V gene: TRBV6-1; J gene: TRBJ2-3; D gene: TRBD2; clone size: NA; CDR3 protein: CASSRKFTSGMSTDTQYF; CDR3 DNA: TGTGCCAGCAGTAGGAAGTTTACTAGCGGTATGAGCACAGATACGCAGTATTTT